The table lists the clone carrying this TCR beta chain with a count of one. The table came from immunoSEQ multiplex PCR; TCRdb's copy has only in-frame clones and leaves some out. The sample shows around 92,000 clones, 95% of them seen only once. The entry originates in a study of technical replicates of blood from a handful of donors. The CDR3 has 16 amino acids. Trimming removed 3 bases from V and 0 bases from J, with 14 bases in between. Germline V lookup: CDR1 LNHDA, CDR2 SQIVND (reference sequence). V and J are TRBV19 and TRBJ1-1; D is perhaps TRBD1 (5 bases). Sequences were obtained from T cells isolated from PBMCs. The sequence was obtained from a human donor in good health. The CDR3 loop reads CASSMHRTSMNTEAFF. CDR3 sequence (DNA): TGTGCCAGTAGTATGCATAGGACAAGCATGAACACTGAAGCTTTCTTT.